Below are 32 T cell receptor beta chains sequenced from a single sample in a study of cytomegalovirus exposure and HLA in healthy donors. Clones were sequenced by immunoSEQ multiplex PCR, and TCRdb holds only the in-frame ones, with some missing. The sample includes 100,000 to 120,000 clones, about 92% of them seen just once. The sequencing input was PBMCs. These receptors were taken from a woman between 18 and 29 years old in good health and CMV-seronegative.

The chain uses TRBV6-5 and TRBJ1-6; D is unresolved. CDR3 size: 13 residues. Trimming removed 6 bases from V and 9 bases from J, with 12 bases in between. The V gene's germline CDR1 is MNHEY and CDR2 SVGAGI. CDR3 nucleotides: TGTGCCAGCAGACCCCGAGTAGTTTCACCCCTCCACTTT. Its translation: CASRPRVVSPLHF.

V is TRBV28 and J is TRBJ2-2; 9 bases are a match to TRBD1. V shed 5 bases and J 3 bases; nucleotides not matched to a gene: 7. CDR3 length: 16 residues. Germline loops: CDR1 MDHEN, CDR2 SYDVKM. The CDR3 loop is CASSSSRDRDTGELFF. CDR3 in DNA: TGTGCCAGCAGTAGCTCCCGGGACAGGGACACCGGGGAGCTGTTTTTT.

The chain uses TRBV7-3 and TRBJ1-3, with D perhaps matching TRBD1 (6 bases). V was pared by 5 bases and J by 4 bases, with 15 bases between. This CDR3 region has 15 residues. Germline lookup yields CDR1 SGHTA and CDR2 FQGTGA. CDR3 in DNA: TGTGCCAGCAGCGAGAGAGGGGGTTTCGGAAACACCATATATTTT. Translating it yields CASSERGGFGNTIYF.

This chain uses TRBV7-2 with TRBJ2-3, with 7 positions matching TRBD1. Germline V gene sequence: CDR1 SGHTA, CDR2 FQGNSA. V shed 4 bases, J shed 4 bases, and the junction held 8 bases outside the gene matches. The CDR3 loop spans 15 amino acids. CDR3 nucleotide sequence: TGTGCCAGCAGCTCGACAGGGAGTCGTGCAGATACGCAGTATTTT. Residues: CASSSTGSRADTQYF.

The rearrangement uses TRBV2 and TRBJ2-7; D perhaps matches TRBD2 (5 bases). The V gene's germline CDR1 is SNHLY and CDR2 FYNNEI. The length of the CDR3 is 12 residues. Trimming left V 3 bases short and J 6 bases short, with 9 bases between. CDR3 nucleotides: TGTGCCAGCAGTGATGCTAGCTTCGAGCAGTACTTC. Amino acid sequence: CASSDASFEQYF.

V and J are TRBV28 and TRBJ1-4; 10 positions match TRBD1. The germline gives CDR1 MDHEN, CDR2 SYDVKM. This CDR3 contains 14 residues. V lost 6 bases to trimming and J lost 7 bases; unmatched junction nucleotides: 5. In DNA, the CDR3 is TGTGCCAGCAGGCAGACAGGGGGCGTTGAAAAACTGTTTTTT. It is translated as CASRQTGGVEKLFF.

The chain combines TRBV29-1 with TRBJ1-5; no clear D gene. This CDR3 region has 13 residues. Germline values: CDR1 SQVTM, CDR2 ANQGSEA. V dropped 5 bases and J dropped 4 bases, with 12 bases sitting between them. The CDR3 nucleotides are TGCAGCGTTTCCGCGGACTCTAATCAGCCCCAGCATTTT. Residues: CSVSADSNQPQHF.

The chain carries TRBV28 and TRBJ1-2; TRBD1 aligns across 7 bases. The CDR3 consists of 16 residues. After removal of 4 bases from V and 4 bases from J, the junction contained 12 bases not matched to a gene. Per germline, CDR1 MDHEN and CDR2 SYDVKM. In nucleotides, the CDR3 is TGTGCCAGCAGTTCCTACCCTCGACAGGGCAGCTATGGCTACACCTTC. It is translated as CASSSYPRQGSYGYTF.

This rearrangement joins TRBV27 to TRBJ1-1, with 8 bases that match TRBD1. Germline trimming cut 6 bases from V and 1 base from J; bases unmatched to any gene: 7. CDR1 and CDR2 from the germline V gene are MNHEY and SMNVEV (reference sequence). CDR3 length: 15 amino acids. CDR3 region: CASSSRGQGNTEAFF. The CDR3 DNA reads TGTGCCAGCAGCAGCAGGGGGCAGGGGAACACTGAAGCTTTCTTT.

This clone was counted once. The V gene is TRBV5-1, the J gene TRBJ2-7; 11 positions agree with TRBD2. J was trimmed by 9 bases and V by 4 bases; bases with no gene match: 12. Germline V gives CDR1 SGHRS, CDR2 YFSETQ. The CDR3 sequence is 15 residues long. CDR3 in amino acids: CASSTRDLAGGRQYF. CDR3 coding DNA: TGCGCCAGCAGCACTCGGGACTTAGCGGGGGGGCGGCAGTACTTC.

This chain connects TRBV5-1 to TRBJ1-2, with D possibly TRBD1 on 6 matching bases. Germline values: CDR1 SGHRS, CDR2 YFSETQ. V shed 3 bases and J shed 2 bases, with 11 bases lying between them. The CDR3 loop spans 14 amino acids. CDR3 in DNA: TGCGCCAGCAGCTGGACAGCCGCGAACTATGGCTACACCTTC. Residues: CASSWTAANYGYTF.

The gene calls are TRBV4-1 and TRBJ2-2, with TRBD1 identical over 10 bases. The germline gives CDR1 MGHRA, CDR2 YSYEKL. The J segment lost 7 bases and the V segment lost 6 bases, leaving 11 bases of the junction unmatched. The CDR3 covers 16 residues. The CDR3 reads CASRISGTGAGGELFF. In DNA, the CDR3 is TGCGCCAGCAGAATTTCCGGGACAGGGGCCGGCGGGGAGCTGTTTTTT.

The V and J genes are TRBV4-3 and TRBJ1-2, with TRBD1 as a possible D gene (6 bases). CDR3 size: 14 residues. V was cut by 0 bases and J by 8 bases, with 13 bases left in between. Germline CDR1 and CDR2: LGHNA and YSLEER. The DNA for the CDR3 is TGCGCCAGCAGCCAAGAGACAGGTTTTCGAGGCTACACCTTC. Encoded protein: CASSQETGFRGYTF.

The table lists this clone with a count of one. J is TRBJ2-1 and V is TRBV6-5, with 9 bases identical to TRBD1. V gave up 0 bases and J gave up 7 bases; unmatched junction bases: 7. The CDR3 has 16 residues. Germline assignment: CDR1 MNHEY and CDR2 SVGAGI. CDR3 in DNA: TGTGCCAGCAGTTACTCACAAGGACAGGGGAGGAATGAGCAGTTCTTC. Translation gives CASSYSQGQGRNEQFF.

V gene TRBV27 combines with J gene TRBJ1-5, with D perhaps TRBD1 (6 bases). Germline CDR1 reads MNHEY; CDR2 reads SMNVEV (reference sequence). The CDR3 extends over 15 amino acids. V lost 6 bases and J lost 3, with 15 bases in between. The DNA of the CDR3 is TGTGCCAGCAGCCTAAGTTGGGACACCAATCAGCCCCAGCATTTT. This translates into CASSLSWDTNQPQHF.

The V call is TRBV9, the J call TRBJ2-3; 7 bases align to TRBD1. Germline V lookup: CDR1 SGDLS, CDR2 YYNGEE. V gave up 0 bases and J gave up 7 bases; unmatched junction bases: 5. The CDR3 runs 14 residues. This CDR3 is CASSVDKGAYTQYF. CDR3 nucleotides: TGTGCCAGCAGCGTAGATAAGGGGGCATATACGCAGTATTTT.

The chain links TRBV2 to TRBJ1-5; possible D gene TRBD1, 5 bases. CDR3 size: 14 residues. Germline V gene lookup returns CDR1 SNHLY and CDR2 FYNNEI. Trimming took off 5 bases at V and 9 bases at J, with 17 bases between the two ends. CDR3 sequence: CASSIQGIPWPQHF. CDR3 DNA: TGTGCCAGCAGTATCCAGGGTATTCCATGGCCCCAGCATTTT.

This rearrangement joins TRBV11-3 to TRBJ2-1; D ambiguous. Germline V lookup: CDR1 SGHNT, CDR2 YENEEA. V was clipped by 2 bases and J by 4 bases, with 12 bases between them. The CDR3 length is 15 residues. CDR3 sequence: CASSLTPDIYNEQFF. As DNA, the CDR3 is TGTGCCAGCAGCTTAACCCCTGACATATACAATGAGCAGTTCTTC.

This chain uses TRBV5-6 with TRBJ1-2; D is undetermined. CDR1 SGHDT and CDR2 YYEEEE come from the germline V gene. Trimming took off 0 bases at V and 5 bases at J, with 17 bases between the two ends. This CDR3 is 16 amino acids long. The CDR3 spells CASSLAGVPGWYGYTF. CDR3 nucleotide sequence: TGTGCCAGCAGCTTGGCCGGTGTCCCGGGGTGGTATGGCTACACCTTC.

The chain links TRBV7-6 to TRBJ1-5; 9 bases map to TRBD1. Germline V lookup: CDR1 SGHVS, CDR2 FNYEAQ. This CDR3 comprises 14 residues. Trimming cost V 5 bases and J 4 bases; bases outside gene matches: 3. Here the CDR3 reads CASSRGQGNQPQHF. For the CDR3, the DNA is TGTGCCAGCAGCCGCGGACAGGGGAATCAGCCCCAGCATTTT.

The rearrangement links TRBV30 to TRBJ2-2; weak D call: TRBD2 (5 bases). V was pared by 2 bases and J by 6 bases, with 13 bases between. This CDR3 contains 14 residues. Per germline, CDR1 GTSNPN and CDR2 SVGIG (reference sequence). CDR3 bases: TGTGCCTGGAGTAGCGGCATAGTCCCCGGGGAGCTGTTTTTT. Translated: CAWSSGIVPGELFF.

The V call is TRBV4-3, the J call TRBJ1-1; 7 bases line up with TRBD1. In germline, CDR1 is LGHNA, CDR2 YSLEER. The V gene end was trimmed by 3 bases and the J gene end by 5 bases; junction bases not matched to a gene: 9. CDR3 length: 15 amino acids. In DNA form, the CDR3 reads TGCGCCAGCAGCCAGATAGACAGGGCGGTGACTGAAGCTTTCTTT. As protein: CASSQIDRAVTEAFF.

The rearrangement links TRBV2 to TRBJ1-3; 7 bases line up with TRBD1. V lost 7 bases, J lost 4 bases, and 13 bases stayed unmatched. The CDR3 extends over 16 amino acids. Germline V gene data show CDR1 as SNHLY and CDR2 as FYNNEI. The CDR3 coding sequence is TGTGCCAGCACCCGGTCGGGACAGACGGTGGGAAACACCATATATTTT. Translating it yields CASTRSGQTVGNTIYF.

This chain connects TRBV25-1 to TRBJ2-7; D unresolved. This CDR3 is 13 amino acids long. Germline V gene data show CDR1 as MGHDK and CDR2 as SYGVNS. V gave up 4 bases and J gave up 2 bases, with 9 bases separating them. CDR3 sequence reads: CASSGRNPYEQYF. The CDR3 region has the DNA TGTGCCAGCAGTGGCAGGAATCCCTACGAGCAGTACTTC.

This clone turned up a few times. The J gene is TRBJ1-5, the V gene TRBV10-2, with D possibly TRBD1 on 6 matching bases. From germline, CDR1 is WSHSY and CDR2 SAAADI. The V gene lost 0 bases and the J gene lost 4 bases, with 10 bases spanning the gap. This CDR3 region has 15 residues. The CDR3 DNA reads as TGCGCCAGCAGTGAGTCTATAGGACAGAATCAGCCCCAGCATTTT. Residues: CASSESIGQNQPQHF.

The chain links TRBV29-1 to TRBJ2-3, with D perhaps TRBD1 (6 bases). CDR1 SQVTM and CDR2 ANQGSEA come from the germline V gene. The ends were cut back, 3 bases at V and 1 base at J, with 20 bases in the middle. The CDR3 has 17 residues. CDR3 sequence reads: CSVDLLFRQAGTDTQYF. In nucleotides, the CDR3 is TGCAGCGTTGACCTCCTTTTCCGACAGGCCGGCACAGATACGCAGTATTTT.

The chain recombines TRBV2 with TRBJ2-1; possible D gene TRBD1, 7 bases. In germline, CDR1 is SNHLY, CDR2 FYNNEI. This CDR3 has 16 amino acids. Trimming left V 6 bases short and J 5 bases short, with 20 bases between. CDR3 sequence (DNA): TGTGCCAGCAGCTCCCAGGGGGGCGCCCTAAACAATGAGCAGTTCTTC. This translates into CASSSQGGALNNEQFF.

This clone was found once. This chain connects TRBV7-3 to TRBJ2-3; D is perhaps TRBD2 (6 bases). CDR1 is SGHTA and CDR2 is FQGTGA in the germline V gene. The length of the CDR3 is 14 residues. V was pared by 0 bases and J by 6 bases, with 10 bases between. The CDR3 DNA is TGTGCCAGCAGCTTAACGACTAGTTCCGATACGCAGTATTTT. Its protein product is CASSLTTSSDTQYF.

The chain uses TRBV28 and TRBJ1-5; TRBD1 is a possible D gene (5 bases). The CDR3 runs to 18 residues. V shed 5 bases and J shed 0 bases, with 20 bases lying between them. Germline V gives CDR1 MDHEN, CDR2 SYDVKM. CDR3 DNA: TGTGCCAGCAGTCCCGGGGGAGGGGCAGGTTCTAGCAATCAGCCCCAGCATTTT. It yields the protein CASSPGGGAGSSNQPQHF. The whole variable domain, filled in from reference TRBV28 and TRBJ1-5, reads DVKVTQSSRYLVKRTGEKVFLECVQDMDHENMFWYRQDPGLGLRLIYFSYDVKMKEKGDIPEGYSVSREKKERFSLILESASTNQTSMYLCASSPGGGAGSSNQPQHFGDGTRLSIL.

The V and J genes are TRBV6-4 and TRBJ1-1, with D possibly TRBD1 on 6 matching bases. V lost 6 bases, J lost 8 bases, and 10 bases lay in between. The CDR3 has 11 residues. CDR1 is MRHNA and CDR2 is SNTAGT in the germline V gene. In DNA form, the CDR3 reads TGTGCCAGCAGCCAGGGGCGAGAAGCTTTCTTT. The encoded protein is CASSQGREAFF.

CDR3 nucleotide sequence: TGTGCCAGCAGTCAAACGGGGGGGCGGAATGAGCAGTTCTTC. Its protein product is CASSQTGGRNEQFF. J is TRBJ2-1 and V is TRBV2, with 8 bases lining up with TRBD2. After removal of 5 bases from V and 7 bases from J, the junction contained 7 bases not matched to a gene. The germline gives CDR1 SNHLY, CDR2 FYNNEI. This CDR3 spans 14 amino acids.

This rearrangement joins TRBV9 to TRBJ2-7; maybe TRBD1 (5 bases). This CDR3 contains 12 residues. CDR1 and CDR2 (germline): SGDLS, YYNGEE. The ends were cut back, 7 bases at V and 2 bases at J, with 10 bases in the middle. DNA of the CDR3: TGTGCCAGCGGGGCCAATACCTACGAGCAGTACTTC. Translating gives CASGANTYEQYF.